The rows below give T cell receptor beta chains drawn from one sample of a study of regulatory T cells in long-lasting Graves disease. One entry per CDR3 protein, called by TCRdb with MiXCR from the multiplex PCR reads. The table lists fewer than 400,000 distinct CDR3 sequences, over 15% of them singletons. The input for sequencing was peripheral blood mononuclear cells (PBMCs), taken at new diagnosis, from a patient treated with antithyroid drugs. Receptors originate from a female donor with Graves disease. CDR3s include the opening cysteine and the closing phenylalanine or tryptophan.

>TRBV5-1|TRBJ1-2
CASSLRTTGDYGYTF
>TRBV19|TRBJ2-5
CASSGLQGQETQYF
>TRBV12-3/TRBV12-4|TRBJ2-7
CASQGDRAYEQYF
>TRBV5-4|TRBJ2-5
CASSSRTTQETQYF
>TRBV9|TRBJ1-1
CASSNDIPGQGAHSGEAFF
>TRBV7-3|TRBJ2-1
CASSLDPARNEQFF
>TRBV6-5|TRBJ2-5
CASSYFGSGFQETQYF
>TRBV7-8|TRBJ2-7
CASSPGTAGRYEQYF
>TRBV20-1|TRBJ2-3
CSALDGTSTDTQYF
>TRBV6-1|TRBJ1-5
CASSTGGRQPQHF
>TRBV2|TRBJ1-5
CASSDHFGTTDQPQHF
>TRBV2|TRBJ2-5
CASSPSQETQYF
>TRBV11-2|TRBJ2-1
CASSLASGTGGHNEQFF
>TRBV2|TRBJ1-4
CASREGTGTEKLFF
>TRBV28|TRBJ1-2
CASRAGLLTRNYGYTF
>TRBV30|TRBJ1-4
CAWSLGPNEKLFF
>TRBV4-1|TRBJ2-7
CASSRDQLASYEQYF
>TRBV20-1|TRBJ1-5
CSARVSNQPQHF
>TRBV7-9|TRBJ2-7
CASSLEASGNEQYF
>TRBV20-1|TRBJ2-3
CSARLRRGYTDTQYF
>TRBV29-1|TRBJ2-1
CSVAGSETSTYNEQFF